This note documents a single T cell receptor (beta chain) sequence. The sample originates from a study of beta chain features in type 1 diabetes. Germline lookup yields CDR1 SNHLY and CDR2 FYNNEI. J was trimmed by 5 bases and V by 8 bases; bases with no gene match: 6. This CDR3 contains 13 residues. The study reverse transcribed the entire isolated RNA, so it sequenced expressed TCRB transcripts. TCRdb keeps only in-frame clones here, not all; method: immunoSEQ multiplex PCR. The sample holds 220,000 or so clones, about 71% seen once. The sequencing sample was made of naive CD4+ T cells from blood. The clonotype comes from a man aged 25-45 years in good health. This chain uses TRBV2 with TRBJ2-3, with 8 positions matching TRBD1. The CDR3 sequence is CASGGQGLDTQYF. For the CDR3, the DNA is TGTGCCAGCGGTGGACAGGGTCTAGATACGCAGTATTTT.